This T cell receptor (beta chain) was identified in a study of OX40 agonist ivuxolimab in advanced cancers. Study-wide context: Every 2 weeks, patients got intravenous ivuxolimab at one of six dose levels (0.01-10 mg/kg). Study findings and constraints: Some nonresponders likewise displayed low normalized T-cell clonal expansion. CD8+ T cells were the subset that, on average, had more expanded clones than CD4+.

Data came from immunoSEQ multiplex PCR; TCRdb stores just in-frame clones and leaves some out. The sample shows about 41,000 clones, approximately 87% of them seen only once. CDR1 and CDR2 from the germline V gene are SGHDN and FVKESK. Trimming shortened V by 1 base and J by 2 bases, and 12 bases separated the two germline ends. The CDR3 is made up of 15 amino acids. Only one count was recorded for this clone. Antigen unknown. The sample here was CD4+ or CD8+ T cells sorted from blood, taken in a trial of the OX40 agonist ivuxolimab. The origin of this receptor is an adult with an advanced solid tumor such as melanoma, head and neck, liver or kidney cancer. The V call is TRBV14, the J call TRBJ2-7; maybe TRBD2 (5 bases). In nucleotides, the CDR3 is TGTGCCAGCAGCCAAGGGAGGCTAGGAGCCTACGAGCAGTACTTC. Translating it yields CASSQGRLGAYEQYF.